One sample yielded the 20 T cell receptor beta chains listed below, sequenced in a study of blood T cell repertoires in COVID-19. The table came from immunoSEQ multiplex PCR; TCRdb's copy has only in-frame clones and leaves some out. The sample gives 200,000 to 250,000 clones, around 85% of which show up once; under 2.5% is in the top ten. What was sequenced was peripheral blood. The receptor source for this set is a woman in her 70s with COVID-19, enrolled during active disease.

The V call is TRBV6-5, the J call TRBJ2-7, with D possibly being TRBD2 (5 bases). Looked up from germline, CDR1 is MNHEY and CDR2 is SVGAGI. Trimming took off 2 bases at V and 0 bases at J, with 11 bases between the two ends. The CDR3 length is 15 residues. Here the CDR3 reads CASSYRDDFSYEQYF. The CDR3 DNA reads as TGTGCCAGCAGTTACCGGGATGACTTCTCCTACGAGCAGTACTTC.

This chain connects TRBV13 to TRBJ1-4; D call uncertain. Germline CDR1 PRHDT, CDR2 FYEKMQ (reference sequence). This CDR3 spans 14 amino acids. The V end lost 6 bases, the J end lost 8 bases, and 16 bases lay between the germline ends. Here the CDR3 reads CASSGPGEQEKLFF. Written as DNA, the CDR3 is TGTGCCAGCAGTGGACCGGGAGAACAGGAAAAACTGTTTTTT.

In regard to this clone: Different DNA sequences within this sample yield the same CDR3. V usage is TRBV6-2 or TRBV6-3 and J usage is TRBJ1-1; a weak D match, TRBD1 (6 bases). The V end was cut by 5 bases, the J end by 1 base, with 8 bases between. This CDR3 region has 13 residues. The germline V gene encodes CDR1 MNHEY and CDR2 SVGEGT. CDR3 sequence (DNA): TGTGCCAGCAGTCCACAGGGGAACACTGAAGCTTTCTTT. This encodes CASSPQGNTEAFF.

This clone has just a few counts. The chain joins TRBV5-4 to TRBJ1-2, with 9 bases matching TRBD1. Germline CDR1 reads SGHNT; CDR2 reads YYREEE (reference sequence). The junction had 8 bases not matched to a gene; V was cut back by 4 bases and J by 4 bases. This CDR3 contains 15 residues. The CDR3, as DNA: TGTGCCAGCAGCGATCGACAGGGGGGCCTCTATGGCTACACCTTC. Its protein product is CASSDRQGGLYGYTF.

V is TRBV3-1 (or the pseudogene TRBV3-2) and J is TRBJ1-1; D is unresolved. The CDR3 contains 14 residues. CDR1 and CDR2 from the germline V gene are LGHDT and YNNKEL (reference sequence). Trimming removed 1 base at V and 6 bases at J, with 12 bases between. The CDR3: CASSQGAGNPEAFF. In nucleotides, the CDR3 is TGTGCCAGCAGCCAAGGAGCCGGGAATCCTGAAGCTTTCTTT.

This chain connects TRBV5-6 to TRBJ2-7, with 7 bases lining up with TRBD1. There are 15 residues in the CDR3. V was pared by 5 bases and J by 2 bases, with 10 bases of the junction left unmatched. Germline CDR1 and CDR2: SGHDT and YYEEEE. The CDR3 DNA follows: TGTGCCAGCAGTAACACCGGGACAGAGCCCTACGAGCAGTACTTC. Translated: CASSNTGTEPYEQYF.

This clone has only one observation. The chain's CDR3 is CASSRPGLAIEQYF. Here the CDR3 DNA reads TGTGCCAGCAGTCGACCGGGACTAGCGATCGAGCAGTACTTC. The genes are TRBV6-5 and TRBJ2-7; 10 bases align to TRBD2. The CDR3 totals 14 residues. With 5 bases clipped from V and 6 bases from J, the junction kept 7 bases outside the gene matches. Germline V gene data show CDR1 as MNHEY and CDR2 as SVGAGI.

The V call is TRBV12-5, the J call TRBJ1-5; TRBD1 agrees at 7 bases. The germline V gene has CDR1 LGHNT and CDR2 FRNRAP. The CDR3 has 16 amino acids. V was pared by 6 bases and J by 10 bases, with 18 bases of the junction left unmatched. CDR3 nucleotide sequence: TGTGCTAGTGGCCTAGATACCGGGACAGATTTTCCTCCCCAGCATTTT. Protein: CASGLDTGTDFPPQHF.

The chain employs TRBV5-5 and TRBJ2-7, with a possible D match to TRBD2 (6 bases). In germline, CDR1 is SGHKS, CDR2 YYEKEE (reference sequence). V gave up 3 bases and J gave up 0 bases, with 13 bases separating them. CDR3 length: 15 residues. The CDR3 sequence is CASSSGGESSYEQYF. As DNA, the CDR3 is TGTGCCAGCAGCTCCGGAGGGGAGAGCTCCTACGAGCAGTACTTC.

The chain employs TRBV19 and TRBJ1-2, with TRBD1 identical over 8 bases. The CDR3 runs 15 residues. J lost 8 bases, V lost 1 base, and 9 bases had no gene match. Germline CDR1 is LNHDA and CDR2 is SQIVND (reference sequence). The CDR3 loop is CASSIGGQARGGYTF. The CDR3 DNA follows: TGTGCCAGTAGTATAGGGGGACAGGCCCGAGGGGGCTACACCTTC.

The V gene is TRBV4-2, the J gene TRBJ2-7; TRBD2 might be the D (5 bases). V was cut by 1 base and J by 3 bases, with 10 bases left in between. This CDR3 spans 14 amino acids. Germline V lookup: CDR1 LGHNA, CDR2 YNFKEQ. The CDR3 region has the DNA TGTGCCAGCAGCCAAGGGAGAGGGAACTACGAGCAGTACTTC. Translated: CASSQGRGNYEQYF.

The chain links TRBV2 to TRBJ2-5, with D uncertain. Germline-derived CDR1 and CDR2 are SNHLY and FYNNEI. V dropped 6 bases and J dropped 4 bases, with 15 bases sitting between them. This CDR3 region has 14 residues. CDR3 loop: CASSLTRRIETQYF. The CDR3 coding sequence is TGTGCCAGCAGCCTGACACGGCGAATAGAGACCCAGTACTTC.

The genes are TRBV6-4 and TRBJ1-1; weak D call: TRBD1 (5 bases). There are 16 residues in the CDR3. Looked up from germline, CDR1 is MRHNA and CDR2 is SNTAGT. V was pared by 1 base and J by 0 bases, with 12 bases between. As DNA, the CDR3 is TGTGCCAGCAGTGACTTTACAGGCGGCATGAACACTGAAGCTTTCTTT. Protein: CASSDFTGGMNTEAFF.

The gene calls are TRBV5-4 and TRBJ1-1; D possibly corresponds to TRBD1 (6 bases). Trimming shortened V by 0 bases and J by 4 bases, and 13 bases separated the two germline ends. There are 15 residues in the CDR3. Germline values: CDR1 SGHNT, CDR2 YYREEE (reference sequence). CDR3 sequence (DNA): TGTGCCAGCAGCTTGGACCAGGGCAGGGGCACTGAAGCTTTCTTT. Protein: CASSLDQGRGTEAFF.

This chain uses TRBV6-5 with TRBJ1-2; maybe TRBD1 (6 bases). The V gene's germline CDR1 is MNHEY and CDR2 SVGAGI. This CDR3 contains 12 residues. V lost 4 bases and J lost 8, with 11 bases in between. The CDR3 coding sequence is TGTGCCAGCAGTTTCAGGGGTGACGGCTACACCTTC. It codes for CASSFRGDGYTF.

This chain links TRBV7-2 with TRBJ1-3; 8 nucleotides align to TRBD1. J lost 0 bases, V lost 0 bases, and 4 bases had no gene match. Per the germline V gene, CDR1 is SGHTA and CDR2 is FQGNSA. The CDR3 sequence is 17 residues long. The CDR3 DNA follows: TGTGCCAGCAGCTTAGCAGGGACAGGTTTCTCTGGAAACACCATATATTTT. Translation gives CASSLAGTGFSGNTIYF.

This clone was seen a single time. CDR3 protein: CASSWSFYNEQFF. The CDR3 coding sequence is TGTGCCAGCAGTTGGAGTTTCTACAATGAGCAGTTCTTC. The J gene is TRBJ2-1, the V gene TRBV6-5; D gene ambiguous. Trimming stripped 4 bases from V and 3 bases from J, with 7 bases between. There are 13 residues in the CDR3. Germline CDR1 reads MNHEY; CDR2 reads SVGAGI.

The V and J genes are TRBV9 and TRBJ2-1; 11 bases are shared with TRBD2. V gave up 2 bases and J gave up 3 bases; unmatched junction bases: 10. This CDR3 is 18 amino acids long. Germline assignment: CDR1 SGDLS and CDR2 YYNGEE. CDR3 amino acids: CASSVGTSGWDYYNEQFF. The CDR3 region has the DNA TGTGCCAGCAGCGTGGGGACTAGCGGATGGGACTACTACAATGAGCAGTTCTTC.

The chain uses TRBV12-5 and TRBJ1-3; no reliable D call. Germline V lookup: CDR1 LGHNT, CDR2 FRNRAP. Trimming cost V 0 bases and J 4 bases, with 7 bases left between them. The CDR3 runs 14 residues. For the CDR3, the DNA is TGTGCTAGTGGTTTGGTTGGGAGGGGAAACACCATATATTTT. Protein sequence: CASGLVGRGNTIYF.

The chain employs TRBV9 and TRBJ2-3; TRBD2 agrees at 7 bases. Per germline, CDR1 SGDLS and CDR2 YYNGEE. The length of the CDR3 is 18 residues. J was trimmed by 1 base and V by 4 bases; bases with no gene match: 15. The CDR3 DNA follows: TGTGCCAGCAGCCCCCGCACTGGGGGGGTAAGTGGCACAGATACGCAGTATTTT. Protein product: CASSPRTGGVSGTDTQYF.